Presented here are 9 T cell receptor beta chains from one specimen sequenced in a study of shared clonotypes between healthy human individuals. Naive CD8 cells comprised CD45RO-negative, CCR7-positively selected cells, excluding terminally differentiated effector memory CD45RA+ cells. Using immunoSEQ multiplex PCR, the repertoire was profiled, and TCRdb retains in-frame clones only, with some absent. The profile covers about 2 million clones, with about 95% appearing a single time and around 1.2% taken by the ten largest. The specimen sequenced was naive CD8+ T cells sorted from blood. The receptors were sampled from a young man in good health.

The chain recombines TRBV2 with TRBJ2-7; D remains unclear. This CDR3 spans 13 amino acids. Per germline, CDR1 SNHLY and CDR2 FYNNEI. V was pared by 6 bases and J by 0 bases, with 9 bases between. CDR3 amino acids: CASSRPTSYEQYF. The CDR3 DNA sequence: TGTGCCAGCAGCCGACCGACCTCCTACGAGCAGTACTTC.

CDR3 loop: CASSLAGGQPQHF. The CDR3 DNA is TGTGCCAGCAGCTTAGCTGGAGGCCAGCCCCAGCATTTT. The V and J genes are TRBV11-2 and TRBJ1-5; D remains ambiguous. CDR1 is SGHAT, CDR2 FQNNGV, per germline. CDR3 size: 13 residues. Trimming cost V 1 base and J 7 bases, with 8 bases left between them.

This clone occurred a few times. The sample carries other DNA sequences with the same CDR3. J is TRBJ2-1 and V is TRBV19; TRBD2 aligns across 8 bases. Germline assignment: CDR1 LNHDA and CDR2 SQIVND (reference sequence). CDR3 length: 15 amino acids. Unmatched junction bases numbered 3, after V lost 3 bases and J lost 2 bases. Here the CDR3 DNA reads TGTGCCAGTAGTATGACTAGCGTAACCTACAATGAGCAGTTCTTC. This codes for CASSMTSVTYNEQFF. The full variable domain, completed using reference TRBV19 and TRBJ2-1, is DGGITQSPKYLFRKEGQNVTLSCEQNLNHDAMYWYRQDPGQGLRLIYYSQIVNDFQKGDIAEGYSVSREKKESFPLTVTSAQKNPTAFYLCASSMTSVTYNEQFFGPGTRLTVL.

The chain couples TRBV6-5 to TRBJ1-2; tentative D call: TRBD1 (5 bases). Germline values: CDR1 MNHEY, CDR2 SVGAGI. With 2 bases removed from V and 4 bases from J, the gap between germline ends came to 11 bases. The CDR3 has 14 residues. This CDR3 reads CASSYAGPAYGYTF. The CDR3 DNA reads as TGTGCCAGCAGTTACGCGGGACCTGCCTATGGCTACACCTTC.

This clone has just one count. V usage is TRBV7-9 and J usage is TRBJ1-2; weak D call: TRBD1 (6 bases). Deletions cut 3 bases from V and 3 bases from J, with 14 bases between. This CDR3 contains 15 residues. Looked up from germline, CDR1 is SEHNR and CDR2 is FQNEAQ (reference sequence). The CDR3 coding sequence is TGTGCCAGCAGCTTGGTGGGGGCTCTGGACTATGGCTACACCTTC. It yields the protein CASSLVGALDYGYTF.

The J gene is TRBJ2-2, the V gene TRBV5-6; tentative D call: TRBD2 (7 bases). The germline V gene has CDR1 SGHDT and CDR2 YYEEEE. This CDR3 is 16 amino acids long. Trimming removed 4 bases from V and 1 base from J, with 14 bases in between. The CDR3 region has the DNA TGTGCCAGCAGCCCCGTCGGGGGGCTGAACACCGGGGAGCTGTTTTTT. Translated: CASSPVGGLNTGELFF.

The chain carries TRBV6-5 and TRBJ1-5, with unresolved D. The ends were cut back, 8 bases at V and 3 bases at J, with 11 bases in the middle. Germline assignment: CDR1 MNHEY and CDR2 SVGAGI. CDR3 length: 13 amino acids. Written as DNA, the CDR3 is TGTGCCAGCCGAACGGCGGACAATCAGCCCCAGCATTTT. It specifies CASRTADNQPQHF.

In regard to this clone: Other DNA sequences in the same sample also yield this CDR3. This chain uses TRBV9 with TRBJ2-3; 8 bases map to TRBD1. V shed 3 bases and J 4 bases; nucleotides not matched to a gene: 1. The germline V gene encodes CDR1 SGDLS and CDR2 YYNGEE. This CDR3 contains 13 residues. Here the CDR3 reads CASSGTGPDTQYF. Written as DNA, the CDR3 is TGTGCCAGCAGCGGGACAGGGCCAGATACGCAGTATTTT.

The chain uses TRBV4-1 and TRBJ1-4; tentative D call: TRBD1 (6 bases). V lost 0 bases to trimming and J lost 8 bases, with 22 bases between them. The CDR3 is made up of 18 amino acids. CDR1 and CDR2 from the germline V gene are MGHRA and YSYEKL. The CDR3 sequence: CASSQERYRARHNEKLFF. The CDR3 coding sequence is TGCGCCAGCAGCCAAGAAAGGTACAGGGCCCGACACAACGAAAAACTGTTTTTT.